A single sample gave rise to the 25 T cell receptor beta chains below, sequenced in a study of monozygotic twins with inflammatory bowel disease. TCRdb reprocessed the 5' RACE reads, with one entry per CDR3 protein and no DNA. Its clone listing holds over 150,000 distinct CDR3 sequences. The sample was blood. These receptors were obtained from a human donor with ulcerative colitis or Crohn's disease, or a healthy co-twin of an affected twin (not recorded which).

The CDR3: CASSLRTYEQYF. V and J are TRBV5-6 and TRBJ2-7. CDR1 and CDR2 (germline): SGHDT, YYEEEE. This CDR3 comprises 12 residues.

CDR3 residues: CASSRSSLARSGNEQFF. This chain links TRBV3-1 with TRBJ2-1; TCRdb calls TRBD2, which cannot be checked without DNA. The CDR3 length is 17 residues. Germline values: CDR1 LGHDT, CDR2 YNNKEL (reference sequence).

CDR3 amino acids: CASSAGGAVANTGELFF. The J gene is TRBJ2-2, the V gene TRBV7-3; checking the TCRdb D call of TRBD1 is not possible without DNA. The CDR3 is made up of 17 amino acids. Per germline, CDR1 SGHTA and CDR2 FQGTGA.

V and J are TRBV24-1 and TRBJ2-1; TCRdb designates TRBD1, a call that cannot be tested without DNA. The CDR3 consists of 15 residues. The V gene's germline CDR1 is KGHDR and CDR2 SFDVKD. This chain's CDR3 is CATSDPGGSRYEQFF.

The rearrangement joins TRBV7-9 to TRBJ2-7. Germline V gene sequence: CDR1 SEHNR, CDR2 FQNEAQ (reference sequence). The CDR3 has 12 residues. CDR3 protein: CASSSDLTEQYF.

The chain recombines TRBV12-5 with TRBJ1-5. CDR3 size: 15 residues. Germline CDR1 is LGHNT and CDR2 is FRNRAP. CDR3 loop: CASGLQANRNQPQHF.

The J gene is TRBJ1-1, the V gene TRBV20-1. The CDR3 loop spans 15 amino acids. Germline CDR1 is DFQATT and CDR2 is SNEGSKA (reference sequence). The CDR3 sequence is CSARDLNREGTEAFF.

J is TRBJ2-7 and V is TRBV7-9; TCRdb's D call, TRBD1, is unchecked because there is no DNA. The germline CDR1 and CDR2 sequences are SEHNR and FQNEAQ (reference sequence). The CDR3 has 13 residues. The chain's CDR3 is CASSPGGTYEQYF.

Here the CDR3 reads CSAPDRVDEKLFF. The chain employs TRBV20-1 and TRBJ1-4; there is no DNA to check the TCRdb D call of TRBD1. The CDR3 extends over 13 amino acids. Germline V lookup: CDR1 DFQATT, CDR2 SNEGSKA (reference sequence).

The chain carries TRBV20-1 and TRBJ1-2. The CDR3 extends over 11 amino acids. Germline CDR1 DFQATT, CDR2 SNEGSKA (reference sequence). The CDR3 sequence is CSATGSYGYTF.

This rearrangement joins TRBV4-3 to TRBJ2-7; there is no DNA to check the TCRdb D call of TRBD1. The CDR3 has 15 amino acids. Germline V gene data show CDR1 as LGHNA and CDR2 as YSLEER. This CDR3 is CASSQEGGQAYEQYF.

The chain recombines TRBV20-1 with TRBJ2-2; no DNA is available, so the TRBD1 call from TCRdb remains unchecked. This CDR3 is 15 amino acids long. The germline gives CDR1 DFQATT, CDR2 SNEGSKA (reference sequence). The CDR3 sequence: CSATAGGLGTGELFF.

CDR3 loop: CASSLSLGTATYEQYF. The genes are TRBV5-4 and TRBJ2-7; with no DNA, the TCRdb D assignment of TRBD1 cannot be verified. Germline CDR1 reads SGHNT; CDR2 reads YYREEE (reference sequence). The length of the CDR3 is 16 residues.

The CDR3 here is CASEGGAYNEQFF. The rearrangement links TRBV3-1 to TRBJ2-1; no DNA is available, so the TRBD1 call from TCRdb remains unchecked. Germline V gives CDR1 LGHDT, CDR2 YNNKEL (reference sequence). This CDR3 has 13 residues.

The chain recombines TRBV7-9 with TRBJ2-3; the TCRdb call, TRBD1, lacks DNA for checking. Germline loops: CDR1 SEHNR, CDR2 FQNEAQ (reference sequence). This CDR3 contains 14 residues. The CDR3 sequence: CASSADMSTDTQYF.

CDR3 sequence reads: CAGSRGQVRKQFF. This chain connects TRBV12-3 or TRBV12-4 to TRBJ2-1; TCRdb's D call, TRBD1, is unchecked because there is no DNA. The CDR3 runs to 13 residues.

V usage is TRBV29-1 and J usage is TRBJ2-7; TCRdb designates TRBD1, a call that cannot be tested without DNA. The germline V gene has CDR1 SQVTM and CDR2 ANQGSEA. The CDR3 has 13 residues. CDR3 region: CSVVAGIGVEQYF.

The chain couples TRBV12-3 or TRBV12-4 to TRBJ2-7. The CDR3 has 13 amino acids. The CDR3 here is CASSLGLLYEQYF.

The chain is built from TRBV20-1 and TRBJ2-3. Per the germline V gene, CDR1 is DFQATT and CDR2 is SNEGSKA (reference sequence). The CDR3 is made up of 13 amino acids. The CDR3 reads CSAPVLDPDTQYF.

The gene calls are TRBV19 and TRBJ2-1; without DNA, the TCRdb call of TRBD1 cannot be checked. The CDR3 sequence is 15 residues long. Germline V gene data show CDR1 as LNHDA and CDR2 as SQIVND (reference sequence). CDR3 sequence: CASSLTVDIYNEQFF.

The CDR3 loop is CSAREVAGGPNEQFF. The chain carries TRBV20-1 and TRBJ2-1; the TCRdb call, TRBD2, lacks DNA for checking. Per germline, CDR1 DFQATT and CDR2 SNEGSKA (reference sequence). The CDR3 sequence is 15 residues long.

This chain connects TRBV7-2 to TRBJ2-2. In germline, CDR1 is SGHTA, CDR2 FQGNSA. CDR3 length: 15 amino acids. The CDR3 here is CACSPTNANTGELFF.

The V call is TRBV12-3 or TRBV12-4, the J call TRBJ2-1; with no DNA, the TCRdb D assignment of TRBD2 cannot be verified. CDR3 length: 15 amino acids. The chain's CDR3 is CASSGGPQGPDEQFF.

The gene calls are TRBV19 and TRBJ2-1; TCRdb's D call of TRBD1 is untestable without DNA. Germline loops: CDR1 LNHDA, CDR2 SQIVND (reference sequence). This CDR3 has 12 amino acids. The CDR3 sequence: CASSQDRGEQFF.

Here the CDR3 reads CTSSLSGRSTDTQYF. This rearrangement joins TRBV1 to TRBJ2-3; absent DNA, TCRdb's TRBD1 call cannot be checked. TRBV1 is designated a pseudogene. There are 15 residues in the CDR3.